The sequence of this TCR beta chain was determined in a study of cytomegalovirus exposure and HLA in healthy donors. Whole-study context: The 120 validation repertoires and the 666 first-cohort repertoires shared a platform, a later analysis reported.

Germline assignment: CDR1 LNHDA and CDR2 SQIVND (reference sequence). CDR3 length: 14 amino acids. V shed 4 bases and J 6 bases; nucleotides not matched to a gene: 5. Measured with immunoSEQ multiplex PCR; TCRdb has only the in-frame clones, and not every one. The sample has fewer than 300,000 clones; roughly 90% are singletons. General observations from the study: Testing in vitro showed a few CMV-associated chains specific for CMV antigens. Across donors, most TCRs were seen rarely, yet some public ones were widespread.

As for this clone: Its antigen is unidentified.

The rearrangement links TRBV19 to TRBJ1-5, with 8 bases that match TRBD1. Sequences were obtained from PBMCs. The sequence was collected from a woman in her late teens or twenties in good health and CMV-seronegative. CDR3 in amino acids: CASSTGQVGQPQHF. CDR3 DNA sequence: TGTGCCAGTAGTACGGGACAGGTGGGTCAGCCCCAGCATTTT.